The 13 T cell receptor beta chains below come from one sample, sequenced in a study of T cell responses to AZD1222 COVID-19 vaccine. TCRdb's copy holds only in-frame clones and misses some; the assay was immunoSEQ multiplex PCR. The sample yields roughly 120,000 clones, 87% seen once. The sequencing used peripheral blood, collected 28 days after the second AZD1222 dose. These receptor sequences come from an adult who received the AZD1222 COVID-19 vaccine.

The rearrangement joins TRBV6-5 to TRBJ2-1; TRBD2 is a possible D gene (6 bases). Germline-derived CDR1 and CDR2 are MNHEY and SVGAGI. V shed 2 bases and J shed 7 bases, with 15 bases lying between them. This CDR3 spans 15 amino acids. For the CDR3, the DNA is TGTGCCAGCAGTTACCTCTCCCGCCGGGGGAATGAGCAGTTCTTC. Translation gives CASSYLSRRGNEQFF.

This sequence joins TRBV11-2 and TRBJ2-5; 7 nucleotides align to TRBD2. The trim removed 5 bases at V and 3 bases at J, leaving 12 bases unmatched. The germline CDR1 and CDR2 sequences are SGHAT and FQNNGV. The CDR3 is made up of 16 amino acids. CDR3 DNA: TGTGCCAGCAGCCCAACGGGGGGAACCACTAAAGAGACCCAGTACTTC. The encoded protein is CASSPTGGTTKETQYF.

The CDR3 is CASSFRGGSGEKLFF. CDR3 in DNA: TGTGCCAGCAGCTTTCGTGGGGGCTCGGGAGAAAAACTGTTTTTT. The chain is built from TRBV11-2 and TRBJ1-4, with D tentatively TRBD1 (6 bases). CDR1 is SGHAT and CDR2 is FQNNGV in the germline V gene. The CDR3 is 15 residues long. The V end lost 3 bases, the J end lost 8 bases, and 16 bases lay between the germline ends.

This chain joins TRBV9 and TRBJ1-4; D is uncertain. This CDR3 spans 15 amino acids. CDR1 is SGDLS, CDR2 YYNGEE, per germline. Trimming removed 0 bases from V and 0 bases from J, with 6 bases in between. The CDR3 reads CASSVGLATNEKLFF. The CDR3 DNA is TGTGCCAGCAGCGTAGGGTTGGCAACTAATGAAAAACTGTTTTTT.

This clone appeared once. The chain has TRBV5-1 and TRBJ2-2; 8 positions agree with TRBD2. J was trimmed by 0 bases and V by 0 bases; bases with no gene match: 4. The CDR3 length is 17 residues. Germline CDR1 SGHRS, CDR2 YFSETQ. CDR3 protein: CASSLAIGGANTGELFF. CDR3 coding DNA: TGCGCCAGCAGCTTGGCCATCGGGGGGGCGAACACCGGGGAGCTGTTTTTT.

This chain connects TRBV7-8 to TRBJ2-7; 9 nucleotides agree with TRBD1. The CDR3 length is 14 residues. With V trimmed by 4 bases and J by 4 bases, 5 bases remained unmatched. Germline loops: CDR1 SGHVS, CDR2 FQNEAQ. This CDR3 is CASSYGTGLYEQYF. Written as DNA, the CDR3 is TGTGCCAGCAGCTATGGGACAGGGCTTTACGAGCAGTACTTC. Based on the CDR3 plus reference TRBV7-8 and TRBJ2-7, the full variable domain is GAGVSQSPRYKVAKRGQDVALRCDPISGHVSLFWYQQALGQGPEFLTYFQNEAQLDKSGLPSDRFFAERPEGSVSTLKIQRTQQEDSAVYLCASSYGTGLYEQYFGPGTRLTVT.

This clone has more than one count but fewer than ten. The chain recombines TRBV6-2 or TRBV6-3 with TRBJ2-2; tentatively, D is TRBD1 (6 bases). The CDR3 is 12 residues long. Germline-derived CDR1 and CDR2 are MNHEY and SVGEGT. V was cut by 2 bases and J by 9 bases, with 7 bases left in between. This CDR3 is CASSYGGWELFF. As DNA, the CDR3 is TGTGCCAGCAGTTACGGGGGCTGGGAGCTGTTTTTT.

The V gene is TRBV3-1 (or the pseudogene TRBV3-2), the J gene TRBJ2-3; TRBD1 aligns across 8 bases. Trimming cost V 5 bases and J 0 bases; bases outside gene matches: 10. Germline assignment: CDR1 LGHDT and CDR2 YNNKEL (reference sequence). The CDR3 consists of 17 residues. The CDR3 loop reads CASSFLGQGPSTDTQYF. CDR3 sequence (DNA): TGTGCCAGCAGCTTTCTCGGACAGGGTCCAAGCACAGATACGCAGTATTTT.

The chain carries TRBV19 and TRBJ2-7, with 9 bases that match TRBD1. Per the germline V gene, CDR1 is LNHDA and CDR2 is SQIVND (reference sequence). V dropped 4 bases and J dropped 7; count of bases not matched to a gene: 17. There are 17 residues in the CDR3. CDR3: CASSKPGQGSPSREQYF. CDR3 DNA sequence: TGTGCCAGTAGTAAACCGGGACAGGGAAGCCCATCGCGGGAGCAGTACTTC.

CDR3 region: CASSPQGVVGNTIYF. The DNA of the CDR3 is TGTGCCAGCAGCCCACAGGGAGTGGTTGGAAACACCATATATTTT. The chain carries TRBV11-2 and TRBJ1-3; tentatively, D is TRBD1 (6 bases). Germline values: CDR1 SGHAT, CDR2 FQNNGV. V was shortened by 5 bases and J by 3 bases, with 14 bases between the two germline ends. There are 15 residues in the CDR3.

The J gene is TRBJ1-1, the V gene TRBV7-9; D is possibly TRBD1 (6 bases). Germline lookup yields CDR1 SEHNR and CDR2 FQNEAQ (reference sequence). The V end lost 3 bases, the J end lost 3 bases, and 11 bases lay between the germline ends. The CDR3 has 14 amino acids. The DNA for the CDR3 is TGTGCCAGCAGCTTCAGGGGCTGGGACACTGAAGCTTTCTTT. This gives the protein CASSFRGWDTEAFF.

CDR3 sequence (DNA): TGTGCCAGCAGCCCCGGACAAGCGAACACTGAAGCTTTCTTT. Amino acid sequence: CASSPGQANTEAFF. The rearrangement joins TRBV6-5 to TRBJ1-1, with D possibly TRBD1 on 5 matching bases. V shed 6 bases and J shed 1 base, with 12 bases lying between them. The CDR3 has 14 residues. Per the germline V gene, CDR1 is MNHEY and CDR2 is SVGAGI.

The rearrangement joins TRBV15 to TRBJ1-1; D uncertain. The CDR3 spans 14 residues. In germline, CDR1 is LNHNV, CDR2 YYDKDF (reference sequence). V dropped 5 bases and J dropped 1 base, with 11 bases sitting between them. Written as DNA, the CDR3 is TGTGCCACCAGCTGGTTTGAATCGAACACTGAAGCTTTCTTT. Translating gives CATSWFESNTEAFF.